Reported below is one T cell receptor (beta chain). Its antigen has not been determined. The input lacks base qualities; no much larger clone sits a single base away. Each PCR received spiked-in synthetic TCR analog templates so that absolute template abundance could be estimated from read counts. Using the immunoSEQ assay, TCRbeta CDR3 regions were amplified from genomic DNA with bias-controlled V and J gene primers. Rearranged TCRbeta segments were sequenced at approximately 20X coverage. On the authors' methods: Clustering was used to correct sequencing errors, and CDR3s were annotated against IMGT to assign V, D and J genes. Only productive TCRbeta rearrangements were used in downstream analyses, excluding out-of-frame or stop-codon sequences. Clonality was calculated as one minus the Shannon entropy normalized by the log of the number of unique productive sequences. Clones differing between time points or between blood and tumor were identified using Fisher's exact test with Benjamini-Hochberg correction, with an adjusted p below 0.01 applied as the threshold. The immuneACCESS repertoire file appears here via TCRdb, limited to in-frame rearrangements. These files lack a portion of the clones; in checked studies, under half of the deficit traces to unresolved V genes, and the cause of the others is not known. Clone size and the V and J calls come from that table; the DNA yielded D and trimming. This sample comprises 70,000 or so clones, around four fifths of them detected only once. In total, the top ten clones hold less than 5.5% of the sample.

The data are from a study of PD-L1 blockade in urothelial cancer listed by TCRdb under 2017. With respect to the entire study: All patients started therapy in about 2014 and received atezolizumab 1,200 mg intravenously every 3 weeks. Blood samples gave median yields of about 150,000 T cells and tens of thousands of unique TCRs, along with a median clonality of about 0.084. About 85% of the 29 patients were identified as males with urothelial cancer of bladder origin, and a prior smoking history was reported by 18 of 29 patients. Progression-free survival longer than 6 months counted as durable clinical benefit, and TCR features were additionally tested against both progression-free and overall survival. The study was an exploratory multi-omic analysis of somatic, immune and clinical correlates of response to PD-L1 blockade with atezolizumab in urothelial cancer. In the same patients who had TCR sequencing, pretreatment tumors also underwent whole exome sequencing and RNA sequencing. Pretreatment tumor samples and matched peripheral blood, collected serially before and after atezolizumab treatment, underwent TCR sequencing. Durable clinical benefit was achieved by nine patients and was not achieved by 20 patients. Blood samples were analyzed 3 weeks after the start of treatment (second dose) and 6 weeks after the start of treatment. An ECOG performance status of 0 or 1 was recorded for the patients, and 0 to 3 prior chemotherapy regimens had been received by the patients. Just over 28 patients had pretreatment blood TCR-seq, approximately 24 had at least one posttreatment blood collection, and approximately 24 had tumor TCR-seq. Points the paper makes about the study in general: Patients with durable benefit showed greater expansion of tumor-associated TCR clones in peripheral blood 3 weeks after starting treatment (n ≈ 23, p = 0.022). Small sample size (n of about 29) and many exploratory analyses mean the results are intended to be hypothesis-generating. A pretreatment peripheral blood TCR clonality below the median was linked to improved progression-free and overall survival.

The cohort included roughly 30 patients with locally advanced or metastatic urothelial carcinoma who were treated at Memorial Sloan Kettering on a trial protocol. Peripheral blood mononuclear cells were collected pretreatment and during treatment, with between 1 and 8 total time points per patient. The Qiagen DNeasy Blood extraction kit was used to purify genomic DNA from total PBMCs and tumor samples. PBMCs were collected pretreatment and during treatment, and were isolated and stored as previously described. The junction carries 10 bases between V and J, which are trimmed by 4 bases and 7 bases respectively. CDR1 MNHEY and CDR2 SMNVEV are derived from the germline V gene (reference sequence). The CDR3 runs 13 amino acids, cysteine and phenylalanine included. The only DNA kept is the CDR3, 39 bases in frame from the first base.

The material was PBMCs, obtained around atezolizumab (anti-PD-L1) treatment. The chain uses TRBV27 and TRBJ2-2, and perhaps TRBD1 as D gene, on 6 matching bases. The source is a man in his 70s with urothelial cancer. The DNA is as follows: TGTGCCAGCAGTTCCACAGGGATCGGGGAGCTGTTTTTT. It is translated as CASSSTGIGELFF.